The clone carrying this TCR beta chain was detected once. V was pared by 1 base and J by 2 bases, with 8 bases between. Germline lookup yields CDR1 LNHNV and CDR2 YYDKDF (reference sequence). The CDR3 spans 14 residues. This sample is drawn from a study of T cell responses to AZD1222 COVID-19 vaccine. Using immunoSEQ multiplex PCR, the repertoire was profiled, and TCRdb retains in-frame clones only, with some absent. Of around 100,000 clones listed, about 80% are singletons. The origin of this receptor is an adult in good health. The material was peripheral blood, obtained on day 0 of AZD1222 vaccination. The chain uses TRBV15 and TRBJ1-2; D is uncertain. DNA for the CDR3: TGTGCCACCAGCAGAGGGGGTACAAACTATGGCTACACCTTC. It codes for CATSRGGTNYGYTF.